This TCR beta chain was documented in a study of T-cell reconstitution after alpha-beta-depleted transplantation in children. The sample holds a few counts of this clonotype. Its antigen is unidentified. Germline V lookup: CDR1 ENHRY, CDR2 SYGVKD. Trimming removed 3 bases from V and 3 bases from J, with 9 bases in between. This CDR3 is 13 amino acids long. The study's findings and limits: A year post-transplant, T-cell counts and diversity derived mostly from newly produced T cells. TCRbeta diversity was high at day 60 in some patients (a result of surviving recipient T cells and thymic progenitors). Several hundred expanded graft clones reportedly gave rise to the alpha-beta T cells present about two months after transplant.

TCRbeta library preparation incorporated unique molecular identifiers. TCRdb itself ran the PCR reads through MiXCR, one entry per CDR3 protein. The table lists about 980,000 distinct CDR3 sequences, about 31% of them singletons. Sample: PBMCs, mostly from graft donor cells, taken 360 days after TCRalphabeta/CD19-depleted stem cell transplant. The V gene is TRBV10-3, the J gene TRBJ2-7; maybe TRBD1 (6 bases). This sequence was found in a boy younger than two who had a stem cell transplant for SCID, so the T cells may come from the graft donor. The CDR3 nucleotides are TGTGCCATCAGTGATGAGGGGGACTACGAGCAGTACTTC. It yields the protein CAISDEGDYEQYF.